A single sample gave rise to the 27 T cell receptor beta chains below, sequenced in a study of cytomegalovirus exposure and HLA in healthy donors. Amplification used 60 Vbeta primers and 13 Jbeta primers. TCRdb's copy holds only in-frame clones and misses some; the assay was immunoSEQ multiplex PCR. The sample comprises over 150,000 clones, approximately 83% of which are singletons, and 0.075% to 0.1% rests with the top ten. The specimen sequenced was PBMCs. The receptor set was obtained from a boy between 2 and 10 years old in good health and CMV-seronegative.

V usage is TRBV10-3 and J usage is TRBJ1-5; weak D call: TRBD1 (5 bases). This CDR3 is 14 amino acids long. Germline lookup yields CDR1 ENHRY and CDR2 SYGVKD. V was shortened by 10 bases and J by 4 bases, with 17 bases between the two germline ends. The CDR3 nucleotides are TGTGCCACTGCCCAGACAGAGATAAATCAGCCCCAGCATTTT. The encoded protein is CATAQTEINQPQHF.

About this clone: Other DNA sequences from this sample encode an identical CDR3 as well. This rearrangement joins TRBV15 to TRBJ2-5; 10 positions agree with TRBD2. Trimming at V came to 1 base and at J to 5 bases, leaving 7 bases not matched to a gene. This CDR3 comprises 16 residues. CDR1 and CDR2 from the germline V gene are LNHNV and YYDKDF (reference sequence). The DNA of the CDR3 is TGTGCCACCAGCAGAGTCCTAGCGGGGGCAGAGGAGACCCAGTACTTC. Translating it yields CATSRVLAGAEETQYF.

In DNA form, the CDR3 reads TGTGCCAGCAGCTTGCGGACAGGGAAAGACACTGAAGCTTTCTTT. It encodes CASSLRTGKDTEAFF. The rearrangement joins TRBV5-4 to TRBJ1-1, with 8 nucleotides matching TRBD1. V shed 1 base and J 3 bases; nucleotides not matched to a gene: 5. There are 15 residues in the CDR3. Germline loops: CDR1 SGHNT, CDR2 YYREEE (reference sequence).

The chain combines TRBV5-4 with TRBJ1-1; 7 bases line up with TRBD1. Germline lookup yields CDR1 SGHNT and CDR2 YYREEE (reference sequence). Trimming took 9 bases from V and 7 from J; bases not matched to a gene: 6. This CDR3 has 11 amino acids. Here the CDR3 DNA reads TGTGCCACCCCACGGGACAGTGAAGCTTTCTTT. Residues: CATPRDSEAFF.

The chain combines TRBV4-1 with TRBJ2-1; maybe TRBD2 (5 bases). The V gene lost 0 bases and the J gene lost 0 bases, with 9 bases spanning the gap. Germline V gene lookup returns CDR1 MGHRA and CDR2 YSYEKL. The CDR3 is 16 residues long. The CDR3, as DNA: TGCGCCAGCAGCCAAGACCGGGAAAGCTCCTACAATGAGCAGTTCTTC. Its translation: CASSQDRESSYNEQFF.

The rearrangement links TRBV7-8 to TRBJ1-2; D ambiguous. Trimming took 0 bases from V and 6 from J, leaving 8 bases between them. Looked up from germline, CDR1 is SGHVS and CDR2 is FQNEAQ. This CDR3 comprises 13 residues. The chain's CDR3 is CASSLANEDGYTF. The CDR3 DNA reads TGTGCCAGCAGCTTAGCGAACGAGGATGGCTACACCTTC.

The CDR3: CASSYSWGVNTEAFF. The CDR3 bases are TGTGCCAGCAGTTACTCCTGGGGAGTTAACACTGAAGCTTTCTTT. This chain links TRBV6-5 with TRBJ1-1; D is undetermined. The CDR3 spans 15 residues. Trimming shortened V by 0 bases and J by 2 bases, and 10 bases separated the two germline ends. CDR1 is MNHEY, CDR2 SVGAGI, per germline.

The V call is TRBV4-2, the J call TRBJ1-1, with D possibly being TRBD1 (6 bases). This CDR3 has 16 amino acids. Trimming took off 0 bases at V and 1 base at J, with 12 bases between the two ends. Germline CDR1 LGHNA, CDR2 YNFKEQ. The CDR3 DNA sequence: TGTGCCAGCAGCCAAGATTGGGGGCAATGGAACACTGAAGCTTTCTTT. It yields the protein CASSQDWGQWNTEAFF.

This clone was detected only a few times. In DNA, the CDR3 is TGTGCCATCAGTGAGTCGAGGTCCCTATATGGCTACACCTTC. Translation gives CAISESRSLYGYTF. This chain uses TRBV10-3 with TRBJ1-2; D not certain. The CDR3 has 14 amino acids. Trimming left V 0 bases short and J 5 bases short, with 10 bases between. Germline V gene lookup returns CDR1 ENHRY and CDR2 SYGVKD.

V is TRBV7-2 and J is TRBJ2-3, with D possibly TRBD2 on 5 matching bases. The CDR3 is made up of 13 amino acids. The germline gives CDR1 SGHTA, CDR2 FQGNSA. V was trimmed by 1 base and J by 5 bases, leaving 7 bases between them. CDR3 loop: CASSLEEEDTQYF. Written as DNA, the CDR3 is TGTGCCAGCAGCTTAGAGGAGGAAGATACGCAGTATTTT.

V and J are TRBV5-1 and TRBJ1-3, with D perhaps matching TRBD1 (5 bases). This CDR3 spans 14 amino acids. Trimming pared 4 bases from V and 1 base from J, leaving 9 bases between. The germline V gene encodes CDR1 SGHRS and CDR2 YFSETQ. The CDR3 reads CASSQGGSGNTIYF. In DNA form, the CDR3 reads TGCGCCAGCAGCCAGGGTGGATCTGGAAACACCATATATTTT. Looking up the rest from reference TRBV5-1 and TRBJ1-3 gives the full variable domain: KAGVTQTPRYLIKTRGQQVTLSCSPISGHRSVSWYQQTPGQGLQFLFEYFSETQRNKGNFPGRFSGRQFSNSRSEMNVSTLELGDSALYLCASSQGGSGNTIYFGEGSWLTVV.

The chain links TRBV2 to TRBJ1-1; 7 positions agree with TRBD1. J lost 1 base, V lost 2 bases, and 16 bases had no gene match. This CDR3 is built from 19 residues. The germline CDR1 and CDR2 sequences are SNHLY and FYNNEI. CDR3 in amino acids: CASSELERARQGPNTEAFF. Written as DNA, the CDR3 is TGTGCCAGCAGTGAACTGGAGAGGGCTCGACAGGGACCGAACACTGAAGCTTTCTTT.

The V and J genes are TRBV18 and TRBJ1-5; D possibly corresponds to TRBD1 (6 bases). V lost 3 bases, J lost 0 bases, and 9 bases lay in between. The CDR3 totals 15 residues. The germline V gene has CDR1 KGHSH and CDR2 LQKENI. Here the CDR3 reads CASSPEGGSNQPQHF. The CDR3 bases are TGTGCCAGCTCACCGGAAGGGGGTAGCAATCAGCCCCAGCATTTT. Variable domain in full (rest from reference TRBV18 and TRBJ1-5): NAGVMQNPRHLVRRRGQEARLRCSPMKGHSHVYWYRQLPEEGLKFMVYLQKENIIDESGMPKERFSAEFPKEGPSILRIQQVVRGDSAAYFCASSPEGGSNQPQHFGDGTRLSIL.

This chain joins TRBV5-1 and TRBJ2-2, with 7 bases that match TRBD2. This CDR3 has 15 residues. Germline CDR1 reads SGHRS; CDR2 reads YFSETQ. The J segment lost 4 bases and the V segment lost 4 bases, leaving 7 bases of the junction unmatched. CDR3 protein: CASSPNPGGTGELFF. In nucleotides, the CDR3 is TGCGCCAGCAGCCCTAACCCGGGGGGCACCGGGGAGCTGTTTTTT. Complete variable domain (other parts from reference TRBV5-1 and TRBJ2-2): KAGVTQTPRYLIKTRGQQVTLSCSPISGHRSVSWYQQTPGQGLQFLFEYFSETQRNKGNFPGRFSGRQFSNSRSEMNVSTLELGDSALYLCASSPNPGGTGELFFGEGSRLTVL.

This rearrangement joins TRBV12-2 to TRBJ2-3; the table assigns TRBD1, which was not confirmed against the DNA. TRBV12-2 is reported as a pseudogene. The CDR3 is made up of 13 amino acids. The CDR3 spells CASRPGSSDTQYF. For the CDR3, the DNA is TGTGCAAGTCGCCCAGGGTCCTCAGATACGCAGTATTTT.

This clone was picked up a small number of times. This chain joins TRBV6-6 and TRBJ1-1; D is ambiguous. There are 11 residues in the CDR3. V shed 7 bases and J shed 5 bases, with 8 bases lying between them. CDR1 and CDR2 (germline): MNHNY, SVGAGI (reference sequence). The CDR3 DNA sequence: TGTGCCAGCACGGGGAGGACTGAAGCTTTCTTT. This sequence encodes CASTGRTEAFF.

The gene calls are TRBV7-2 and TRBJ1-6; TRBD1 might be the D (5 bases). Germline CDR1 SGHTA, CDR2 FQGNSA. Trimming removed 5 bases at V and 4 bases at J, with 9 bases between. This CDR3 is 14 amino acids long. The CDR3 is CASSPGWYNSPLHF. The DNA of the CDR3 is TGTGCCAGCAGCCCAGGGTGGTATAATTCACCCCTCCACTTT.

The V call is TRBV11-2, the J call TRBJ1-1; no firm D call. There are 15 residues in the CDR3. CDR1 SGHAT and CDR2 FQNNGV come from the germline V gene. The V and J ends lost 1 base and 4 bases respectively, with 13 bases between them. The CDR3 nucleotides are TGTGCCAGCAGCTTAGTAGGAGGGCTAGTCACTGAAGCTTTCTTT. Residues: CASSLVGGLVTEAFF.

The chain employs TRBV9 and TRBJ2-3; 8 bases are a match to TRBD2. V lost 0 bases to trimming and J lost 6 bases; unmatched junction nucleotides: 9. The CDR3 contains 16 residues. Germline loops: CDR1 SGDLS, CDR2 YYNGEE. CDR3 bases: TGTGCCAGCAGCGTAGGTCGGGGGGGGTCCGGGGATACGCAGTATTTT. It encodes CASSVGRGGSGDTQYF.

The chain carries TRBV4-2 and TRBJ2-3, with 9 bases aligning to TRBD2. The germline V gene has CDR1 LGHNA and CDR2 YNFKEQ. The CDR3 is 17 residues long. The junction had 9 bases not matched to a gene; V was cut back by 0 bases and J by 5 bases. The CDR3 bases are TGTGCCAGCAGCCAAGATCAGGGCGGGGGGGCTGGAGATACGCAGTATTTT. This codes for CASSQDQGGGAGDTQYF.

The J gene is TRBJ1-3, the V gene TRBV7-9, with a tentative D call TRBD1 (5 bases). Germline V lookup: CDR1 SEHNR, CDR2 FQNEAQ (reference sequence). The V gene lost 1 base and the J gene lost 4 bases, with 8 bases spanning the gap. This CDR3 has 14 residues. CDR3 residues: CASSLVGAGNTIYF. CDR3 nucleotide sequence: TGTGCCAGCAGCTTAGTAGGGGCCGGAAACACCATATATTTT.

The V and J genes are TRBV4-1 and TRBJ2-2, with 8 bases fitting TRBD2. There are 15 residues in the CDR3. J was trimmed by 7 bases and V by 4 bases; bases with no gene match: 8. Germline CDR1 and CDR2: MGHRA and YSYEKL. The CDR3 spells CASSLLAGGGGELFF. CDR3 nucleotide sequence: TGCGCCAGCAGCCTGCTAGCCGGGGGGGGCGGGGAGCTGTTTTTT.

Here the CDR3 reads CASGLRGGGYTEAFF. CDR3 sequence (DNA): TGTGCTAGTGGTCTCAGGGGTGGGGGTTACACTGAAGCTTTCTTT. The chain is built from TRBV12-5 and TRBJ1-1; possibly TRBD1 for D (6 bases). The CDR3 covers 15 residues. The ends were cut back, 5 bases at V and 3 bases at J, with 16 bases in the middle. Germline loops: CDR1 LGHNT, CDR2 FRNRAP. The variable domain in full, with the rest retrieved from reference TRBV12-5 and TRBJ1-1, is DARVTQTPRHKVTEMGQEVTMRCQPILGHNTVFWYRQTMMQGLELLAYFRNRAPLDDSGMPKDRFSAEMPDATLATLKIQPSEPRDSAVYFCASGLRGGGYTEAFFGQGTRLTVV.

In regard to this clone: Mismatch with germline at one junction end may stem from a read error. The identical CDR3 is also encoded by other nucleotide sequences in the sample. V usage is TRBV7-3 and J usage is TRBJ1-1; D is unclear. The germline gives CDR1 SGHTA, CDR2 FQGTGA. The CDR3 totals 13 residues. Written as DNA, the CDR3 is TGTGCCAGTAGCTTAAGGCAGAACACTGAAGCTTTCTTT. Its translation is CASSLRQNTEAFF.

The chain recombines TRBV30 with TRBJ2-5, with TRBD2 matching over 12 bases. Germline loops: CDR1 GTSNPN, CDR2 SVGIG (reference sequence). This CDR3 is 17 amino acids long. V shed 2 bases, J shed 1 base, and the junction held 8 bases outside the gene matches. The CDR3 nucleotides are TGTGCCTGGAGTTGGGACTCGGGACTAGCGGGCCAAGAGACCCAGTACTTC. It yields the protein CAWSWDSGLAGQETQYF.

This clone was recorded once. The chain employs TRBV6-1 and TRBJ2-7; TRBD1 is a possible D gene (6 bases). This CDR3 has 14 residues. Germline V gene sequence: CDR1 MNHNS, CDR2 SASEGT. Trimming pared 0 bases from V and 5 bases from J, leaving 11 bases between. The CDR3 spells CASSEARQVHEQYF. CDR3 coding DNA: TGTGCCAGCAGTGAAGCGCGACAGGTCCACGAGCAGTACTTC.

V and J are TRBV4-1 and TRBJ1-4, with D perhaps matching TRBD1 (6 bases). Per the germline V gene, CDR1 is MGHRA and CDR2 is YSYEKL. This CDR3 has 15 residues. V lost 0 bases, J lost 8 bases, and 13 bases lay in between. DNA for the CDR3: TGCGCCAGCAGCCAAGAAGGGGGGGCGGGGGAAAAACTGTTTTTT. Its protein is CASSQEGGAGEKLFF.